This T cell receptor beta chain originates from a study of blood T cell repertoires in COVID-19. Participant age was roughly 18 to 95 years, and participants resided in roughly 24 US areas. Cohort placement rested on clinical history that participants reported themselves. The CDR3 consists of 16 residues. J lost 8 bases, V lost 8 bases, and 12 bases had no gene match. Germline-derived CDR1 and CDR2 are MDHEN and SYDVKM. Profiled with immunoSEQ multiplex PCR; TCRdb holds only in-frame clones, not every one. This table holds 250,000 or so clones, 70% to 90% found once. This sequence joins TRBV28 and TRBJ2-1; 13 bases line up with TRBD2. The TCR was taken from a woman aged 30 to 39 with acute COVID-19. Input material: PBMCs or T cells enriched from blood (not recorded which). CDR3 in amino acids: CASSVGLAGDWDEQFF. The CDR3 DNA reads TGTGCCAGCTCCGTCGGACTAGCGGGAGATTGGGATGAGCAGTTCTTC.